This record covers a single TCR beta chain. Its cognate antigen is unknown. Produced via immunoSEQ multiplex PCR; TCRdb's table is partial and in-frame only. The repertoire holds about 92,000 clones, roughly 91% seen once, with about 0.35% in the top ten. The V gene's germline CDR1 is SGHNT and CDR2 YENEEA. This CDR3 spans 15 amino acids. J lost 8 bases, V lost 1 base, and 8 bases had no gene match. This specimen belongs to a study of OX40 agonist ivuxolimab in advanced cancers. General study findings and limits: Within 6 weeks, CD4+ and CD8+ blood T cells expanded clonally at 0.1 to 3.0 mg/kg. Partial responders dosed at 0.1-3.0 mg/kg displayed clonal expansion ranking among the lowest. There were, on average, more expanded clones in CD8+ T cells than in CD4+.

V and J are TRBV11-3 and TRBJ2-1; TRBD1 agrees at 7 bases. The input for sequencing was CD4+ or CD8+ T cells sorted from blood, taken in a trial of the OX40 agonist ivuxolimab. The sequence came from an adult with an advanced solid tumor such as melanoma, head and neck, liver or kidney cancer. CDR3 nucleotide sequence: TGTGCCAGCAGCTTAGGACAGGGAAGGACCGATGAGCAGTTCTTC. Translated, it gives CASSLGQGRTDEQFF.